Ten or more counts support the clone carrying this TCR beta chain. Its specificity is unknown. The source of the sample is a study of T cells in Graves' hyperthyroidism and ophthalmopathy. Overall study results and limits: In blood, most of the thyroid clonotypes expanded above 0.001 were also present. The model identified upcoming ophthalmopathy a median 6.5 months ahead of onset.

From RNA transcripts, TCR beta CDR3 regions were amplified. HTBI primers were the set used in a first-round RT-PCR of the TCR CDR3. TCRdb redid the calling of the multiplex PCR reads with MiXCR, one entry per CDR3 protein. The sample lists a few hundred thousand distinct CDR3 sequences, around 13% occurring once. Germline assignment: CDR1 WSHSY and CDR2 SAAADI. This CDR3 spans 16 amino acids. Trimming pared 7 bases from V and 3 bases from J, leaving 19 bases between. The specimen was blood. The chain has TRBV10-2 and TRBJ1-5; D is unclear. The receptor's source is a woman aged 25 to 39 with Graves' ophthalmopathy. This CDR3 reads CASNAPGRANNQPQHF. CDR3 in DNA: TGCGCCAGCAATGCGCCCGGGAGGGCGAACAATCAGCCCCAGCATTTT.